Given below is one T cell receptor (beta chain) in context. Its target is not known. One junction end disagrees with the germline gene, perhaps due to a read error. Germline V gene sequence: CDR1 SEHNR, CDR2 FQNEAQ (reference sequence). The CDR3 covers 16 residues. This entry belongs to a study of cytomegalovirus exposure and HLA in healthy donors. Study-wide results and caveats: The listing of about 150 TCR beta chains classed them as cytomegalovirus-associated. Diagnosis of cytomegalovirus status made by the classifier reportedly showed high specificity and sensitivity. Common viral pathogens seemed, in a later analysis, to connect with several of the most significant clusters.

PCR amplification relied on 60 Vbeta primers (plus 13 Jbeta primers). TCRdb's table, derived via immunoSEQ multiplex PCR, lists solely in-frame clones and lacks some. The data show 80,000 to 130,000 clones, 70% to 80% seen once. Everyone who donated was a healthy bone marrow donor. The source material was PBMCs. The rearrangement links TRBV7-9 to TRBJ1-5; D might be TRBD1 (5 bases). This clonotype was obtained from a female donor in good health and CMV-seropositive. In DNA form, the CDR3 reads TGTTCCAGCAGCTCGGGGGTGGGTAATAGCAATCAGCCCCAGCATTTT. As protein: CSSSSGVGNSNQPQHF.